This TCR beta chain is drawn from a study of blood T cells in healthy people across ages. Study-wide context: Template switching retrieved approximately one barcoded beta molecule for each two T cells. Notes on the study in general: Versus aged donors, long-lived donors had higher diversity and more naive CD4+ cells.

With respect to this clonotype: Antigen: not known.

The use of a sample-barcoded 5' primer and a J-beta primer mix characterized a second PCR of roughly 6 to 11 cycles. MiXCR, applied by TCRdb to the 5' RACE reads, yields one record per CDR3 protein. Of 850,000 to 1,000,000 distinct CDR3 sequences in the sample, under 50% were seen once. Staff drew approximately 9.1 milliliters of peripheral blood from each donor. The clonotype was recovered from a man aged 25 to 40 in good health. Sequencing used blood.

The CDR3 reads CSAREASVDEQFF. Written as DNA, the CDR3 is TGCAGTGCTAGAGAGGCGTCGGTAGATGAGCAGTTCTTC. V usage is TRBV20-1 and J usage is TRBJ2-1; unclear D gene. CDR3 size: 13 residues. V was shortened by 0 bases and J by 8 bases, with 11 bases between the two germline ends. Germline loops: CDR1 DFQATT, CDR2 SNEGSKA (reference sequence).